This T cell receptor beta chain was captured in a study of T cell responses to AZD1222 COVID-19 vaccine. CDR3 length: 13 amino acids. Germline assignment: CDR1 SNHLY and CDR2 FYNNEI. V was clipped by 2 bases and J by 7 bases, with 11 bases between them. Libraries were prepared by immunoSEQ multiplex PCR; TCRdb keeps only in-frame clonotypes and omits some of them. The table includes 70,000 to 95,000 clones, over 80% detected once. This TCR was sampled from an adult who received the AZD1222 COVID-19 vaccine. This specimen consisted of peripheral blood, obtained 28 days after the second AZD1222 dose. The rearrangement uses TRBV2 and TRBJ1-2; D possibly corresponds to TRBD1 (5 bases). The chain's CDR3 is CASSEQGFSGYTF. CDR3 bases: TGTGCCAGCAGTGAACAGGGTTTCTCTGGCTACACCTTC.